This record concerns one T cell receptor (beta chain) sequence. Antigen unknown. The sample belongs to a study of identical twins. Study-level points and caveats: Excess sharing between twins was weaker in beta out-of-frame sequences.

TCRdb passed the 5' RACE reads through MiXCR, listing each CDR3 protein once. Of 350,000 to 600,000 distinct CDR3 sequences listed, 13% to 15% were seen once; the top ten hold more than 0.5%. Germline V gene data show CDR1 as SGHDT and CDR2 as YYEEEE. This CDR3 is built from 15 residues. Between the trimmed V and J ends, which lost 1 base and 5 bases, there was a span of 14 bases. These sequences were also reported in another study, on yellow fever vaccine responses in identical twins.

This chain links TRBV5-6 with TRBJ2-3; a possible D gene is TRBD2 (6 bases). Specimen: CD4+ T cells sorted from blood. The clonotype originates from a woman aged 18-29 years in good health. The CDR3 DNA is TGTGCCAGCAGCTTGAGGAGCACCGGGGGAGATACGCAGTATTTT. Translation: CASSLRSTGGDTQYF. Full variable domain (missing parts from reference TRBV5-6 and TRBJ2-3): DAGVTQSPTHLIKTRGQQVTLRCSPKSGHDTVSWYQQALGQGPQFIFQYYEEEERQRGNFPDRFSGHQFPNYSSELNVNALLLGDSALYLCASSLRSTGGDTQYFGPGTRLTVL.